A selection of T cell receptor beta chains follows, all from one sample in a study of blood T cell repertoires in COVID-19. TCRdb's table, derived via immunoSEQ multiplex PCR, lists solely in-frame clones and lacks some. The sample holds under 200,000 clones, about 86% seen once. Material: peripheral blood. These receptors came from a man between 65 and 79 years old with active or convalescent COVID-19. The CDR3 runs from the conserved cysteine through the conserved F or W. Each record gives: J gene, V gene, clone size, D gene, CDR3 protein, CDR3 DNA. A D gene is named only where the DNA matches it firmly. Expanded clones get a size class; other rows say once, few or many, or leave the size out.

J gene: TRBJ1-4; V gene: TRBV28; clone size: .; D gene: .; CDR3 protein: CASSSPGGAENEKLFF; CDR3 DNA: TGTGCCAGCAGTTCCCCTGGGGGGGCTGAGAATGAAAAACTGTTTTTT
J gene: TRBJ2-2; V gene: TRBV5-1; clone size: .; D gene: TRBD2; CDR3 protein: CASSLARTGGNTGELFF; CDR3 DNA: TGCGCCAGCAGCTTGGCTAGGACGGGGGGGAACACCGGGGAGCTGTTTTTT
J gene: TRBJ1-5; V gene: TRBV6-2/TRBV6-3; clone size: .; D gene: .; CDR3 protein: CASSYLSSNQPQHF; CDR3 DNA: TGTGCCAGCAGTTACTTATCTAGCAATCAGCCCCAGCATTTT
J gene: TRBJ1-2; V gene: TRBV5-1; clone size: .; D gene: .; CDR3 protein: CASRQYGQAANYGYTF; CDR3 DNA: TGCGCCAGCAGGCAGTACGGTCAGGCAGCTAACTATGGCTACACCTTC
J gene: TRBJ2-1; V gene: TRBV27; clone size: .; D gene: TRBD2; CDR3 protein: CASSLSGGRVDEQFF; CDR3 DNA: TGTGCCAGCAGTTTATCGGGCGGGAGGGTCGATGAGCAGTTCTTC
J gene: TRBJ1-2; V gene: TRBV19; clone size: .; D gene: .; CDR3 protein: CASSIARGTISGYTF; CDR3 DNA: TGTGCCAGTAGTATCGCCCGGGGTACGATTAGTGGCTACACCTTC
J gene: TRBJ2-1; V gene: TRBV19; clone size: .; D gene: .; CDR3 protein: CASSKGPVSRASYNEQFF; CDR3 DNA: TGTGCCAGTAGTAAGGGGCCGGTGAGCAGGGCCTCCTACAATGAGCAGTTCTTC
J gene: TRBJ2-2; V gene: TRBV18; clone size: .; D gene: TRBD1; CDR3 protein: CASSPRTGGNTGELFF; CDR3 DNA: TGTGCCAGCTCACCTAGGACAGGCGGGAACACCGGGGAGCTGTTTTTT
J gene: TRBJ1-5; V gene: TRBV2; clone size: .; D gene: .; CDR3 protein: CASSVTGRQPQHF; CDR3 DNA: TGTGCCAGCAGTGTCACAGGGAGACAGCCCCAGCATTTT
J gene: TRBJ2-2; V gene: TRBV7-9; clone size: .; D gene: .; CDR3 protein: CASSPLPGANTGELFF; CDR3 DNA: TGTGCCAGCAGCCCCCTCCCCGGGGCGAACACCGGGGAGCTGTTTTTT
J gene: TRBJ1-2; V gene: TRBV3-1/TRBV3-2; clone size: .; D gene: .; CDR3 protein: CASSQDFGVPNYGYTF; CDR3 DNA: TGTGCCAGCAGCCAAGATTTCGGAGTACCTAACTATGGCTACACCTTC
J gene: TRBJ1-3; V gene: TRBV4-3; clone size: .; D gene: TRBD1; CDR3 protein: CASSQDGTVSGNTIYF; CDR3 DNA: TGCGCCAGCAGCCAAGATGGGACAGTCTCTGGAAACACCATATATTTT
J gene: TRBJ1-3; V gene: TRBV11-2; clone size: .; D gene: .; CDR3 protein: CASRFGGGTHTIYF; CDR3 DNA: TGTGCCAGCAGGTTTGGCGGAGGCACCCACACCATATATTTT
J gene: TRBJ1-2; V gene: TRBV27; clone size: once; D gene: TRBD1; CDR3 protein: CASSSRPTGDYGYTF; CDR3 DNA: TGTGCCAGCAGTTCCCGCCCGACAGGGGATTATGGCTACACCTTC
J gene: TRBJ1-3; V gene: TRBV18; clone size: .; D gene: TRBD1; CDR3 protein: CASPSPEGTAGNTIYF; CDR3 DNA: TGTGCCAGCCCCTCCCCGGAGGGGACAGCTGGAAACACCATATATTTT
J gene: TRBJ1-5; V gene: TRBV2; clone size: .; D gene: .; CDR3 protein: CASSGPSGVRQPQHF; CDR3 DNA: TGTGCCAGCAGTGGGCCCTCGGGGGTAAGGCAGCCCCAGCATTTT
J gene: TRBJ2-2; V gene: TRBV7-3; clone size: .; D gene: .; CDR3 protein: CASSLGGKAGELFF; CDR3 DNA: TGTGCCAGCAGCTTGGGAGGTAAAGCCGGGGAGCTGTTTTTT
J gene: TRBJ2-1; V gene: TRBV18; clone size: .; D gene: TRBD2; CDR3 protein: CASSPEGLAGAGEQFF; CDR3 DNA: TGTGCCAGCTCACCCGAGGGACTAGCGGGAGCCGGTGAGCAGTTCTTC
J gene: TRBJ2-5; V gene: TRBV7-6; clone size: .; D gene: TRBD1; CDR3 protein: CASSPWTGGQETQYF; CDR3 DNA: TGTGCCAGCAGCCCCTGGACAGGCGGACAAGAGACCCAGTACTTC
J gene: TRBJ2-7; V gene: TRBV28; clone size: .; D gene: .; CDR3 protein: CASSFPVSYEQYF; CDR3 DNA: TGTGCCAGCAGTTTCCCCGTCTCCTACGAGCAGTACTTC
J gene: TRBJ1-2; V gene: TRBV27; clone size: .; D gene: .; CDR3 protein: CASSLTPSWGPSNYGYTF; CDR3 DNA: TGTGCCAGCAGTTTAACACCGAGTTGGGGCCCCTCTAACTATGGCTACACCTTC
J gene: TRBJ1-1; V gene: TRBV4-1; clone size: .; D gene: .; CDR3 protein: CASSQAYTGLNTEAFF; CDR3 DNA: TGCGCCAGCAGCCAAGCCTACACAGGGTTGAACACTGAAGCTTTCTTT
J gene: TRBJ2-7; V gene: TRBV11-3; clone size: few; D gene: .; CDR3 protein: CASSLDRTLEQYF; CDR3 DNA: TGTGCCAGCAGCTTAGATAGGACTTTGGAGCAGTACTTC
J gene: TRBJ2-2; V gene: TRBV7-2; clone size: few; D gene: TRBD2; CDR3 protein: CASSSGLAGTGELFF; CDR3 DNA: TGTGCCAGCAGCTCGGGACTAGCGGGAACCGGGGAGCTGTTTTTT
J gene: TRBJ1-4; V gene: TRBV28; clone size: .; D gene: .; CDR3 protein: CASSLPSLMREKLFF; CDR3 DNA: TGTGCCAGCAGTTTACCCTCCCTCATGAGGGAAAAACTGTTTTTT
J gene: TRBJ2-7; V gene: TRBV6-6; clone size: few; D gene: TRBD2; CDR3 protein: CASSYSGGSGYEQYF; CDR3 DNA: TGTGCCAGCAGTTACTCTGGCGGGAGCGGGTACGAGCAGTACTTC
J gene: TRBJ1-5; V gene: TRBV7-8; clone size: .; D gene: .; CDR3 protein: CASSLDRANQPQHF; CDR3 DNA: TGTGCCAGCAGCTTAGACAGGGCGAATCAGCCCCAGCATTTT